This T cell receptor (beta chain) is from a study of shared clonotypes between healthy human individuals. General study findings and limits: Some clonotypes were shared by all four sorted-subset donors, while others were not shared. The non-shared ones had lower generation probabilities than the shared ones.

The table came from immunoSEQ multiplex PCR; TCRdb's copy has only in-frame clones and leaves some out. The data contain some 320,000 clones, 87% of them singletons. Concerning this clone itself: Its matching antigen is unknown.

Germline lookup yields CDR1 SGHDT and CDR2 YYEEEE. The CDR3 is made up of 14 amino acids. Trimming left V 0 bases short and J 2 bases short, with 9 bases between. The rearrangement links TRBV5-6 to TRBJ2-7; D is undetermined. The receptor was isolated from a man between 18 and 35 years old in good health. Sequencing was performed on memory CD8+ T cells sorted from blood. Noted subset: CD45RO+ cells pooled with CCR7-negative TemRA cells. The CDR3, as DNA: TGTGCCAGCAGCTTGGAACAGTCAGCCTACGAGCAGTACTTC. Amino acids: CASSLEQSAYEQYF.